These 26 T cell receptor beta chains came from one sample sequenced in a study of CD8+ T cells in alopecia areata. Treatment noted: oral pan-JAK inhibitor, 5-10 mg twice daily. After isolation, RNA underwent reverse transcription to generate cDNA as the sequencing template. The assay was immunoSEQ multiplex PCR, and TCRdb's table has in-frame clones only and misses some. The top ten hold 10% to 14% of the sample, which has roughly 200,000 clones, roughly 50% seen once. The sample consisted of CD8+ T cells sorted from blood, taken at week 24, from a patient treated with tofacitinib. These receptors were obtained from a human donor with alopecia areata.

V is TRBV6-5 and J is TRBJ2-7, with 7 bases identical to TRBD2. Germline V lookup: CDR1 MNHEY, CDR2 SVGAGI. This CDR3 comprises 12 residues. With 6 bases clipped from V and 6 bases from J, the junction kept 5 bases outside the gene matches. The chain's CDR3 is CASSETSIEQYF. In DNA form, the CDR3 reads TGTGCCAGCAGCGAGACTAGCATCGAGCAGTACTTC.

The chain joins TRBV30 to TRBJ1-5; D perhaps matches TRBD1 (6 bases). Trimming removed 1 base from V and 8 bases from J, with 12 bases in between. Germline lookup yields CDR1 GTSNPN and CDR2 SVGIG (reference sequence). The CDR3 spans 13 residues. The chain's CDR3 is CAWSAGDGEPQHF. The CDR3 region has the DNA TGTGCCTGGAGTGCAGGGGATGGAGAGCCCCAGCATTTT.

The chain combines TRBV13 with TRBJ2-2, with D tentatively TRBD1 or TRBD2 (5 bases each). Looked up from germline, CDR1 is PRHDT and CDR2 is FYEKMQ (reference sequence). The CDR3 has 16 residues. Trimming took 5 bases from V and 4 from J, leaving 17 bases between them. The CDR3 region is CASSLETIGTTGELFF. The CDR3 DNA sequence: TGTGCCAGCAGCCTGGAGACTATAGGGACCACCGGGGAGCTGTTTTTT. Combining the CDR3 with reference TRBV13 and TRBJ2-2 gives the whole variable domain AAGVIQSPRHLIKEKRETATLKCYPIPRHDTVYWYQQGPGQDPQFLISFYEKMQSDKGSIPDRFSAQQFSDYHSELNMSSLELGDSALYFCASSLETIGTTGELFFGEGSRLTVL.

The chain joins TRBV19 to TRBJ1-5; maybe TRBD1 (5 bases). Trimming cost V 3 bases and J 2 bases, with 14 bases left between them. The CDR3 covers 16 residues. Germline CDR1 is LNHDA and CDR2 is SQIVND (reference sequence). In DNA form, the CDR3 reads TGTGCCAGTAGTATCTCCCGTTCGGGGGGCAATCAGCCCCAGCATTTT. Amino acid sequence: CASSISRSGGNQPQHF. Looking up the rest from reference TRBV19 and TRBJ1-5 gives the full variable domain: DGGITQSPKYLFRKEGQNVTLSCEQNLNHDAMYWYRQDPGQGLRLIYYSQIVNDFQKGDIAEGYSVSREKKESFPLTVTSAQKNPTAFYLCASSISRSGGNQPQHFGDGTRLSIL.

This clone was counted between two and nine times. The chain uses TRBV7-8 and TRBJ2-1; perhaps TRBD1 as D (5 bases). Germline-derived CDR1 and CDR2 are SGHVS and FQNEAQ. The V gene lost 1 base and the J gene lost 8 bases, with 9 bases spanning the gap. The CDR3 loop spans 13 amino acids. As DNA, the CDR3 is TGTGCCAGCAGCTTAGTCCTGACAGATGAGCAGTTCTTC. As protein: CASSLVLTDEQFF.

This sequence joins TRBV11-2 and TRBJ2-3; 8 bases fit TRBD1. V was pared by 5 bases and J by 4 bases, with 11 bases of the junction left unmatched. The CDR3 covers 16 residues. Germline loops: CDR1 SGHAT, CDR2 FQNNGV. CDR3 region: CASSLRQGRKADTQYF. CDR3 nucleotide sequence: TGTGCCAGCAGCCTTCGACAGGGGCGGAAGGCAGATACGCAGTATTTT. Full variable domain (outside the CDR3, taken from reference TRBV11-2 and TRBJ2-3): EAGVAQSPRYKIIEKRQSVAFWCNPISGHATLYWYQQILGQGPKLLIQFQNNGVVDDSQLPKDRFSAERLKGVDSTLKIQPAKLEDSAVYLCASSLRQGRKADTQYFGPGTRLTVL.

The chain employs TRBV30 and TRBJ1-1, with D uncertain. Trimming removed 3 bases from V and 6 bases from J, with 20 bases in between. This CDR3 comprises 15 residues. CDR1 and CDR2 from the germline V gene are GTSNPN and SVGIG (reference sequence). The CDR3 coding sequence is TGTGCCTGGAGACCTCTAGGGATTCGGAGCCCTGAAGCTTTCTTT. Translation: CAWRPLGIRSPEAFF.

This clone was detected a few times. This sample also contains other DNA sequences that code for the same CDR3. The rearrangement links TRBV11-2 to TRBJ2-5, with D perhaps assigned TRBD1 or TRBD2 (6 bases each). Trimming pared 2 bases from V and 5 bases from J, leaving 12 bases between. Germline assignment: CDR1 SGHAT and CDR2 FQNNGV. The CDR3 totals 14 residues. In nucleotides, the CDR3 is TGTGCCAGCAGCTTACGGGGGCCTGGGGAGACCCAGTACTTC. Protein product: CASSLRGPGETQYF.

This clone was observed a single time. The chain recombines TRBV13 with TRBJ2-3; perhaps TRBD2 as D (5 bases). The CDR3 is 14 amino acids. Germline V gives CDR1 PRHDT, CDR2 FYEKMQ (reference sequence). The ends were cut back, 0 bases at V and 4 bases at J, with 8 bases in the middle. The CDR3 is CASSLGTIADTQYF. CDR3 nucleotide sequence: TGTGCCAGCAGCTTAGGGACTATCGCAGATACGCAGTATTTT.

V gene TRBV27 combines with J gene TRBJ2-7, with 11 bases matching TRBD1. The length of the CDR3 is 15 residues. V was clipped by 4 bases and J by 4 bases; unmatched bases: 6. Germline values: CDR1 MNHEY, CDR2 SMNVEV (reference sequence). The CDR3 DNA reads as TGTGCCAGCAGTTCGTGGACAGGGGGCGGGTACGAGCAGTACTTC. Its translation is CASSSWTGGGYEQYF.

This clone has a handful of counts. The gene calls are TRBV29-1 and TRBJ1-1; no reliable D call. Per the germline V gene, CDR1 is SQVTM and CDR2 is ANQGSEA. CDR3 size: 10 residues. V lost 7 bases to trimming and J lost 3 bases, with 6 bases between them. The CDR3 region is CSAFDTEAFF. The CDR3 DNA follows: TGCAGCGCCTTTGACACTGAAGCTTTCTTT.

The CDR3 here is CASSQGGDTQYF. CDR3 nucleotides: TGTGCCAGCAGCCAAGGGGGAGATACGCAGTATTTT. The V gene is TRBV5-6, the J gene TRBJ2-3, with a possible D match to TRBD1 (6 bases). V dropped 4 bases and J dropped 5 bases, with 8 bases sitting between them. CDR3 length equals 12 residues. The germline CDR1 and CDR2 sequences are SGHDT and YYEEEE.

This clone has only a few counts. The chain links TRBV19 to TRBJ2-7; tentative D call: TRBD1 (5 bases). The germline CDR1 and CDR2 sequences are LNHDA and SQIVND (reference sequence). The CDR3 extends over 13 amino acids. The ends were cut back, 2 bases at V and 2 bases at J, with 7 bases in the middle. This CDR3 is CASSISGTYEQYF. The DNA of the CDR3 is TGTGCCAGTAGTATATCAGGGACCTACGAGCAGTACTTC.

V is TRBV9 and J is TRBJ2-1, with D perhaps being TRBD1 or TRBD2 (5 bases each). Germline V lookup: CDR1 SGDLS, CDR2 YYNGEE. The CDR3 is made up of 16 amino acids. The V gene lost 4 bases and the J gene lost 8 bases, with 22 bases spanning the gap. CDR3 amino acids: CASSNGTELVPHEQFF. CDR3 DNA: TGTGCCAGCAGCAACGGGACGGAACTCGTACCGCATGAGCAGTTCTTC.

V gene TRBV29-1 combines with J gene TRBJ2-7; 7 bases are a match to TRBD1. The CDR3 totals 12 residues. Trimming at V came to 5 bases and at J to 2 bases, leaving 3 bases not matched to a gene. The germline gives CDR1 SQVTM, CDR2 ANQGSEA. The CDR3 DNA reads TGCAGCGTTTACGGGACAGCCTACGAGCAGTACTTC. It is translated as CSVYGTAYEQYF.

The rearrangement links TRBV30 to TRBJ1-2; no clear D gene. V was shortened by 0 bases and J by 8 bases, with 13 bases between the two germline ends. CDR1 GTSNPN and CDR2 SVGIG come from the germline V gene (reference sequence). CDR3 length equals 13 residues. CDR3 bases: TGTGCCTGGAGTGTATCTGTTTCGAACGGCTACACCTTC. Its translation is CAWSVSVSNGYTF. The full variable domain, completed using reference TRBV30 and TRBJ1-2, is SQTIHQWPATLVQPVGSPLSLECTVEGTSNPNLYWYRQAAGRGLQLLFYSVGIGQISSEVPQNLSASRPQDRQFILSSKKLLLSDSGFYLCAWSVSVSNGYTFGSGTRLTVV.

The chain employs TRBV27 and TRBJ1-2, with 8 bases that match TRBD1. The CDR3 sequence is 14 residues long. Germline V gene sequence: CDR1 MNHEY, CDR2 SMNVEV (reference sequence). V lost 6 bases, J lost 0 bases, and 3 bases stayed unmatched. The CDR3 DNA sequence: TGTGCCAGCAGCCCAGGGGGCTCTAACTATGGCTACACCTTC. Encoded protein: CASSPGGSNYGYTF.

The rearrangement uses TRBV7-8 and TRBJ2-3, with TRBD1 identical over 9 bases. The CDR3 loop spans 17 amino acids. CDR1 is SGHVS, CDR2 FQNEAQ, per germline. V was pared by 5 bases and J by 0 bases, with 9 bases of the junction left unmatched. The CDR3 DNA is TGTGCCAGCAGCCGTACTCCAGGGACAGGGAGCACAGATACGCAGTATTTT. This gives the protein CASSRTPGTGSTDTQYF. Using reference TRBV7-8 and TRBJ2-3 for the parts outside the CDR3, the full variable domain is GAGVSQSPRYKVAKRGQDVALRCDPISGHVSLFWYQQALGQGPEFLTYFQNEAQLDKSGLPSDRFFAERPEGSVSTLKIQRTQQEDSAVYLCASSRTPGTGSTDTQYFGPGTRLTVL.

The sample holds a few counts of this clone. CDR3 in amino acids: CASNDGRSENEQFF. CDR3 in DNA: TGTGCCTCGAACGACGGACGAAGTGAGAATGAGCAGTTCTTC. The chain recombines TRBV30 with TRBJ2-1; D not resolved. CDR3 size: 14 residues. The V end was cut by 7 bases, the J end by 7 bases, with 20 bases between. Germline CDR1 GTSNPN, CDR2 SVGIG (reference sequence).

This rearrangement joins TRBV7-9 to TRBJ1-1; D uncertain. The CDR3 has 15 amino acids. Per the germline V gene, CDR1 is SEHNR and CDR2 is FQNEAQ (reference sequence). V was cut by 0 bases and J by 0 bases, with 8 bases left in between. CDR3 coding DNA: TGTGCCAGCAGCTTAGCTCAGACTCTGAACACTGAAGCTTTCTTT. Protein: CASSLAQTLNTEAFF. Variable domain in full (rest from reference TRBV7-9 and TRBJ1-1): DTGVSQNPRHKITKRGQNVTFRCDPISEHNRLYWYRQTLGQGPEFLTYFQNEAQLEKSRLLSDRFSAERPKGSFSTLEIQRTEQGDSAMYLCASSLAQTLNTEAFFGQGTRLTVV.

The CDR3 nucleotides read TGTGCCATGCAACAGGGAAACACTGAAGCTTTCTTT. Amino acids: CAMQQGNTEAFF. The V and J genes are TRBV2 and TRBJ1-1, with D perhaps TRBD1 (6 bases). Germline V lookup: CDR1 SNHLY, CDR2 FYNNEI. Trimming left V 10 bases short and J 2 bases short, with 11 bases between. This CDR3 has 12 residues.

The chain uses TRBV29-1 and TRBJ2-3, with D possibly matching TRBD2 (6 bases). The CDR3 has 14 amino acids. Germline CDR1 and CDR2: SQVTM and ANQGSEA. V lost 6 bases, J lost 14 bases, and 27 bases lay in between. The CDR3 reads CSVGPTSSQPNWYF. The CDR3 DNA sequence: TGCAGCGTGGGCCCAACTAGCTCCCAACCAAATTGGTATTTT.

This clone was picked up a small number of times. CDR3 sequence reads: CASSYTGGQADTQYF. The CDR3 nucleotides read TGTGCCAGCAGCTATACGGGGGGGCAGGCAGATACGCAGTATTTT. The chain couples TRBV11-2 to TRBJ2-3; 8 nucleotides align to TRBD2. CDR3 length: 15 amino acids. Unmatched junction bases numbered 7, after V lost 4 bases and J lost 4 bases. The V gene's germline CDR1 is SGHAT and CDR2 FQNNGV.

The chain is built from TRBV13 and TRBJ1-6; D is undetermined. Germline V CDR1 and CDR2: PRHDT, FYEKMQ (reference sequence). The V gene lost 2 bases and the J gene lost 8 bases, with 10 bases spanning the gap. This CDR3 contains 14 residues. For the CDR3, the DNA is TGTGCCAGCAGCTTAAGGCAGCTAGATTCACCCCTCCACTTT. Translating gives CASSLRQLDSPLHF.

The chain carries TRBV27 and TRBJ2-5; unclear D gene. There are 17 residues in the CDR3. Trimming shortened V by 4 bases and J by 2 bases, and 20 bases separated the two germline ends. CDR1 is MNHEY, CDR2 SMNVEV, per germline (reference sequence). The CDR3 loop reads CASSSLEKGMRQETQYF. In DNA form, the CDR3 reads TGTGCCAGCAGTTCCTTGGAGAAAGGGATGAGGCAAGAGACCCAGTACTTC.

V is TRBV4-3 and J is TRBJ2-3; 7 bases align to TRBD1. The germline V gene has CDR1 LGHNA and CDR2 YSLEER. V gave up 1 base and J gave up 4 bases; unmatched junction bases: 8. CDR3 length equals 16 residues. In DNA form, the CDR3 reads TGCGCCAGCAGCCAAGGGGACAGTCAAGAGGCAGATACGCAGTATTTT. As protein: CASSQGDSQEADTQYF.